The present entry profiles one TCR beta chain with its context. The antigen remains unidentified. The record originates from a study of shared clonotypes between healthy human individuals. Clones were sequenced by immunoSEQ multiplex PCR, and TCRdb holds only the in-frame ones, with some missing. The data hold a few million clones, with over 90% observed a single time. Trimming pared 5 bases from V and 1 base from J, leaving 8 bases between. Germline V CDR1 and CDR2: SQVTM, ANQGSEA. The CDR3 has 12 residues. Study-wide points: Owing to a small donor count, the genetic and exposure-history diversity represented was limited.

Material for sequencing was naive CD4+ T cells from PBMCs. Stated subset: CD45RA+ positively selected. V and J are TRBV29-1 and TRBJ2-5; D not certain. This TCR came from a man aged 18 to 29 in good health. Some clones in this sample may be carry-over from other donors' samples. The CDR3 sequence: CSVLVLQETQYF. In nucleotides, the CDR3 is TGCAGCGTTTTAGTACTCCAAGAGACCCAGTACTTC.